Shown below are 29 T cell receptor beta chains from a single sample sequenced in a study of blood T cell repertoires in COVID-19. The assay was immunoSEQ multiplex PCR, and TCRdb's table has in-frame clones only and misses some. The sample holds 250,000 to 350,000 clones, approximately 84% seen once. Sequencing was done on a sample of peripheral blood. Source of these receptors: a human donor with COVID-19, enrolled during active disease. The donor label of this sample is uncertain.

The chain employs TRBV29-1 and TRBJ2-5, with 9 bases that match TRBD1. The CDR3 runs to 13 residues. With 6 bases clipped from V and 1 base from J, the junction kept 3 bases outside the gene matches. The V gene's germline CDR1 is SQVTM and CDR2 ANQGSEA. CDR3 in amino acids: CSVPTGGQETQYF. CDR3 in DNA: TGCAGCGTCCCGACAGGGGGCCAAGAGACCCAGTACTTC.

This chain connects TRBV5-6 to TRBJ2-2, with a possible D match to TRBD1 (6 bases). Germline CDR1 SGHDT, CDR2 YYEEEE. The CDR3 runs to 16 residues. Trimming took 0 bases from V and 1 from J, leaving 10 bases between them. The CDR3 coding sequence is TGTGCCAGCAGCTTGGTAGACAGGATGAACACCGGGGAGCTGTTTTTT. The encoded protein is CASSLVDRMNTGELFF.

The chain has TRBV7-9 and TRBJ2-7, with D hard to call. The CDR3 runs 13 residues. Trimming took 0 bases from V and 3 from J, leaving 6 bases between them. CDR1 SEHNR and CDR2 FQNEAQ come from the germline V gene (reference sequence). The CDR3 DNA reads TGTGCCAGCAGCTTAGCTCCAGACTACGAGCAGTACTTC. Translation gives CASSLAPDYEQYF.

This chain uses TRBV5-1 with TRBJ2-3; the match to TRBD2 covers 8 bases. With V trimmed by 4 bases and J by 0 bases, 4 bases remained unmatched. There are 15 residues in the CDR3. Germline CDR1 is SGHRS and CDR2 is YFSETQ. As DNA, the CDR3 is TGCGCCAGCAGCCTTAGCGGGACTAGCACAGATACGCAGTATTTT. Encoded protein: CASSLSGTSTDTQYF. Combining the CDR3 with reference TRBV5-1 and TRBJ2-3 gives the whole variable domain KAGVTQTPRYLIKTRGQQVTLSCSPISGHRSVSWYQQTPGQGLQFLFEYFSETQRNKGNFPGRFSGRQFSNSRSEMNVSTLELGDSALYLCASSLSGTSTDTQYFGPGTRLTVL.

The rearrangement uses TRBV7-9 and TRBJ2-1; 8 nucleotides align to TRBD2. Germline V CDR1 and CDR2: SEHNR, FQNEAQ (reference sequence). V lost 0 bases, J lost 6 bases, and 4 bases stayed unmatched. CDR3 length: 15 residues. The CDR3 bases are TGTGCCAGCAGCTTAGCACTAGCGGACCTCAATGAGCAGTTCTTC. Translating gives CASSLALADLNEQFF.

The V and J genes are TRBV28 and TRBJ1-1; 10 bases are shared with TRBD1. The V gene end was trimmed by 6 bases and the J gene end by 5 bases; junction bases not matched to a gene: 12. From germline, CDR1 is MDHEN and CDR2 SYDVKM. This CDR3 contains 16 residues. The CDR3 loop reads CASSPWATGGVTEAFF. The CDR3 DNA follows: TGTGCCAGCAGCCCCTGGGCGACAGGGGGCGTTACTGAAGCTTTCTTT.

The chain has TRBV19 and TRBJ2-2, with D perhaps matching TRBD1 (5 bases). The CDR3 has 13 amino acids. CDR1 is LNHDA, CDR2 SQIVND, per germline (reference sequence). V gave up 6 bases and J gave up 4 bases, with 9 bases separating them. DNA of the CDR3: TGTGCCAGTAGACAAGGGGCCACCGGGGAGCTGTTTTTT. Protein product: CASRQGATGELFF.

This chain joins TRBV7-3 and TRBJ2-3, with D unresolved. The germline V and J ends were trimmed by 0 bases and 5 bases, with 6 bases remaining between them. Germline CDR1 and CDR2: SGHTA and FQGTGA. The CDR3 sequence is 13 residues long. The CDR3 DNA is TGTGCCAGCAGCTTAACTCGAGAAGATACGCAGTATTTT. Translating gives CASSLTREDTQYF.

The chain employs TRBV7-9 and TRBJ2-7; D not resolved. Trimming cost V 4 bases and J 2 bases, with 15 bases left between them. The germline V gene encodes CDR1 SEHNR and CDR2 FQNEAQ (reference sequence). The CDR3 is 15 residues long. The CDR3, as DNA: TGTGCCAGCAGCTCCAGCGTGGCAGAACCCTACGAGCAGTACTTC. It codes for CASSSSVAEPYEQYF.

The V and J genes are TRBV2 and TRBJ2-5, with 7 bases identical to TRBD1. This CDR3 contains 14 residues. Germline assignment: CDR1 SNHLY and CDR2 FYNNEI. With V trimmed by 6 bases and J by 2 bases, 6 bases remained unmatched. CDR3 in DNA: TGTGCCAGCAGAAACCGGGACAGACAAGAGACCCAGTACTTC. It translates to CASRNRDRQETQYF. Together with reference TRBV2 and TRBJ2-5, the CDR3 gives the full variable domain: EPEVTQTPSHQVTQMGQEVILRCVPISNHLYFYWYRQILGQKVEFLVSFYNNEISEKSEIFDDQFSVERPDGSNFTLKIRSTKLEDSAMYFCASRNRDRQETQYFGPGTRLLVL.

This chain connects TRBV5-4 to TRBJ1-1, with D possibly being TRBD1 (5 bases). Germline CDR1 and CDR2: SGHNT and YYREEE (reference sequence). Trimming left V 4 bases short and J 10 bases short, with 17 bases between. The CDR3 length is 13 residues. CDR3 coding DNA: TGTGCCAGCAGCGGGGGGGTAACTGGCGGAGCTTTCTTT. It encodes CASSGGVTGGAFF. Drawing the rest from reference TRBV5-4 and TRBJ1-1, the complete variable domain is ETGVTQSPTHLIKTRGQQVTLRCSSQSGHNTVSWYQQALGQGPQFIFQYYREEENGRGNFPPRFSGLQFPNYSSELNVNALELDDSALYLCASSGGVTGGAFFGQGTRLTVV.

This clone came up once. The chain couples TRBV19 to TRBJ1-1, with 7 nucleotides matching TRBD1. The CDR3 is 13 residues long. The ends lost 5 bases at V and 6 bases at J; junction bases unmatched: 6. CDR1 is LNHDA, CDR2 SQIVND, per germline (reference sequence). The DNA of the CDR3 is TGTGCCAGTAGTGTGACAGGGAGGCCTGAAGCTTTCTTT. Residues: CASSVTGRPEAFF.

This rearrangement joins TRBV28 to TRBJ1-2; 8 bases line up with TRBD1. Germline CDR1 MDHEN, CDR2 SYDVKM. The CDR3 runs 13 residues. Trimming at V came to 2 bases and at J to 6 bases, leaving 2 bases not matched to a gene. The CDR3 DNA reads as TGTGCCAGCAGTTTAGCGACAGGGGATGGCTACACCTTC. As protein: CASSLATGDGYTF.

The gene calls are TRBV28 and TRBJ2-5; 13 positions agree with TRBD2. Per the germline V gene, CDR1 is MDHEN and CDR2 is SYDVKM. CDR3 length: 13 residues. V lost 10 bases and J lost 3; bases outside the gene matches: 2. CDR3 protein: CATGLAGEETQYF. In nucleotides, the CDR3 is TGTGCCACCGGACTAGCGGGAGAAGAGACCCAGTACTTC.

This chain joins TRBV9 and TRBJ2-4, with 9 bases lining up with TRBD2. Germline V gene lookup returns CDR1 SGDLS and CDR2 YYNGEE. V lost 0 bases, J lost 9 bases, and 7 bases stayed unmatched. This CDR3 has 15 residues. The CDR3 sequence is CASSVGAGGGSIQYF. CDR3 nucleotide sequence: TGTGCCAGCAGCGTAGGAGCGGGAGGAGGGAGCATTCAGTACTTC.

The table lists this clone with a few counts. The CDR3 bases are TGTGCCAGCAGCCCTCGACAGGGGGGCAACACCGGGGAGCTGTTTTTT. Protein sequence: CASSPRQGGNTGELFF. This chain uses TRBV3-1 (or the pseudogene TRBV3-2) with TRBJ2-2; 9 nucleotides match TRBD1. The CDR3 is made up of 16 amino acids. Trimming at V came to 4 bases and at J to 2 bases, leaving 5 bases not matched to a gene. CDR1 and CDR2 (germline): LGHDT, YNNKEL (reference sequence).

The chain links TRBV4-3 to TRBJ2-1; TRBD2 might be the D (6 bases). The V gene's germline CDR1 is LGHNA and CDR2 YSLEER. The CDR3 has 16 residues. V was cut by 3 bases and J by 6 bases, with 18 bases left in between. The CDR3 DNA reads as TGCGCCAGCAGCCAGGAGGCTAGCGACAGCCTCAATGAGCAGTTCTTC. It yields the protein CASSQEASDSLNEQFF.

The chain recombines TRBV6-5 with TRBJ2-7; 7 nucleotides match TRBD1. Per germline, CDR1 MNHEY and CDR2 SVGAGI. The V and J ends lost 6 bases and 0 bases, in that order; junction bases with no gene match: 5. This CDR3 has 14 amino acids. CDR3 protein: CASSPDRTSYEQYF. The CDR3 DNA reads as TGTGCCAGCAGCCCGGACAGGACCTCCTACGAGCAGTACTTC.

This chain connects TRBV7-2 to TRBJ1-1; no clear D gene. The CDR3 is 13 residues long. CDR1 and CDR2 from the germline V gene are SGHTA and FQGNSA. V dropped 5 bases and J dropped 2 bases, with 9 bases sitting between them. CDR3 amino acids: CASSPGLNTEAFF. The CDR3 nucleotides are TGTGCCAGCAGCCCGGGTCTTAACACTGAAGCTTTCTTT.

The rearrangement links TRBV14 to TRBJ2-5; weak D call: TRBD1 (5 bases). There are 14 residues in the CDR3. Germline CDR1 is SGHDN and CDR2 is FVKESK. Trimming removed 4 bases at V and 7 bases at J, with 16 bases between. The CDR3 region has the DNA TGTGCCAGCAGCCTCGGACAACCCCAGGGGACCCAGTACTTC. Translated, it gives CASSLGQPQGTQYF.

This clone has a handful of counts. The chain carries TRBV5-1 and TRBJ1-2, with 7 bases that match TRBD1. The germline V gene has CDR1 SGHRS and CDR2 YFSETQ. The ends lost 4 bases at V and 0 bases at J; junction bases unmatched: 3. This CDR3 is 14 amino acids long. As DNA, the CDR3 is TGCGCCAGCAGCGTAGGGACAGCTAACTATGGCTACACCTTC. Translation: CASSVGTANYGYTF.

The chain couples TRBV15 to TRBJ1-3, with D tentatively TRBD1 (5 bases). The V gene lost 5 bases and the J gene lost 0 bases, with 8 bases spanning the gap. The germline V gene has CDR1 LNHNV and CDR2 YYDKDF (reference sequence). The CDR3 totals 14 residues. The CDR3 DNA is TGTGCCACCAGCCGGGGGATCTCTGGAAACACCATATATTTT. It is translated as CATSRGISGNTIYF.

The sample holds one count of this clone. The chain couples TRBV2 to TRBJ1-5; D is undetermined. Per the germline V gene, CDR1 is SNHLY and CDR2 is FYNNEI. Trimming removed 5 bases from V and 1 base from J, with 12 bases in between. This CDR3 is 15 amino acids long. The CDR3 DNA is TGTGCCAGCAGTAGGAGGGCGCAGAGCAATCAGCCCCAGCATTTT. Its protein product is CASSRRAQSNQPQHF.

A few counts support this clone. Here the CDR3 DNA reads TGTGCCAGCAGCCTAGGACAGGGTGGGCAAAAACTGTTTTTT. It translates to CASSLGQGGQKLFF. The chain has TRBV9 and TRBJ1-4; 8 positions match TRBD1. V trimming: 4 bases; J trimming: 9 bases; junction bases outside the gene matches: 8. The germline CDR1 and CDR2 sequences are SGDLS and YYNGEE. The CDR3 is 14 residues long.

The rearrangement joins TRBV7-9 to TRBJ2-1; 7 bases line up with TRBD2. CDR1 is SEHNR, CDR2 FQNEAQ, per germline (reference sequence). V shed 5 bases and J 0 bases; nucleotides not matched to a gene: 7. CDR3 length: 16 amino acids. The CDR3 protein is CASSPQRDPSYNEQFF. CDR3 DNA: TGTGCCAGCAGCCCTCAGCGGGACCCCTCCTACAATGAGCAGTTCTTC.

The chain is built from TRBV12-3 or TRBV12-4 and TRBJ1-2; D gene unclear. The CDR3 has 12 residues. V lost 5 bases to trimming and J lost 3 bases, with 7 bases between them. The CDR3 loop reads CASSREYYGYTF. The CDR3 nucleotides read TGTGCCAGCAGTCGCGAGTACTATGGCTACACCTTC.

Remarks on this clone: An end of the junction does not agree with germline; a read error may underlie this. The CDR3, as DNA: TGCGCCAGCAGTGAGTCTACCGGACAGCGTAGGATCTTT. Amino acids: CASSESTGQRRIF. V is TRBV10-1 and J is TRBJ1-1, with D maybe TRBD1 (6 bases). Germline V lookup: CDR1 WNHNN, CDR2 SYGVQD (reference sequence). CDR3 size: 13 residues.

This sequence joins TRBV27 and TRBJ2-3, with TRBD2 identical over 8 bases. This CDR3 region has 17 residues. V lost 4 bases and J lost 0; bases outside the gene matches: 9. The germline CDR1 and CDR2 sequences are MNHEY and SMNVEV (reference sequence). This chain's CDR3 is CASSSRLAGRSTDTQYF. The CDR3, as DNA: TGTGCCAGCAGTTCCCGATTAGCGGGAAGAAGCACAGATACGCAGTATTTT.

V gene TRBV7-2 combines with J gene TRBJ1-5, with 10 bases fitting TRBD1. This CDR3 has 15 residues. Trimming at V came to 4 bases and at J to 6 bases, leaving 6 bases not matched to a gene. Germline V gene sequence: CDR1 SGHTA, CDR2 FQGNSA. CDR3 in amino acids: CASSSDRGLGQPQHF. DNA of the CDR3: TGTGCCAGCAGCTCCGACAGGGGGCTAGGTCAGCCCCAGCATTTT.